The TCR beta chain described here comes from a study of blood T cell repertoires in COVID-19. This CDR3 region has 13 residues. The V gene lost 5 bases and the J gene lost 7 bases, with 9 bases spanning the gap. Germline V gene sequence: CDR1 SGHNT, CDR2 YENEEA. Sequencing used immunoSEQ multiplex PCR; TCRdb keeps in-frame clones, though not all of them. The sample holds about 180,000 clones, around four fifths seen once. The chain has TRBV11-3 and TRBJ1-6; TRBD1 is a possible D gene (6 bases). This sequence originates from a middle-aged woman with COVID-19, enrolled during active disease. The sequenced sample was peripheral blood. The chain's CDR3 is CASSPDRNSPLHF. Here the CDR3 DNA reads TGTGCCAGCAGCCCAGACAGGAATTCACCCCTCCACTTT.